Below, one TCR beta chain is given with its context. The antigen remains undetermined. Treatment denoted: approximately 9-day PBMC culture with coronavirus spike peptide pools or control peptides (ViraFEST assay). This specimen belongs to a study of vaccination and CD4 T cells after COVID-19. Losses at the gene ends were 0 bases for V and 3 bases for J; bases not matched to a gene: 17. This CDR3 spans 20 amino acids. Sequencing of cultured CD4+ T cell DNA used the Oncomine TCR Beta short-read assay. TCRdb ran MiXCR on the PCR reads and lists one entry per CDR3 protein. The table has approximately 15,000 distinct CDR3 sequences, approximately 40% seen once.

Sample: CD4+ T cells from blood, cultured in vitro. The chain uses TRBV6-7 and TRBJ2-3, with 8 bases identical to TRBD2. TRBV6-7 is classed as an ORF, of uncertain function. The receptor was isolated from a human donor who had recovered from COVID-19. The CDR3 region has the DNA TGTGCCAGCAGTTACTCTTTCGAACGGGAGGGAAGTCGAGGGACAGATACGCAGTATTTT. Its protein product is CASSYSFEREGSRGTDTQYF.